These 14 T cell receptor beta chains originate from one sample sequenced in a study of T cell responses to AZD1222 COVID-19 vaccine. Clones were read by immunoSEQ multiplex PCR, and TCRdb kept only the in-frame ones, dropping some. Of 50,000 to 65,000 clones detected, roughly 90% appear once; the ten largest clones hold 6.9%. The sequenced sample was peripheral blood, obtained 28 days after the second AZD1222 dose. Receptors were obtained from an adult who received the AZD1222 COVID-19 vaccine.

The CDR3 DNA is TGTGCCACCGCGTCCCGACAGGGCCGTTATTCACCCCTCCACTTT. It is translated as CATASRQGRYSPLHF. The V and J genes are TRBV5-4 and TRBJ1-6; 7 bases map to TRBD1. The CDR3 has 15 amino acids. The V segment lost 9 bases and the J segment 8 bases; nucleotides outside the gene matches: 14. The germline V gene encodes CDR1 SGHNT and CDR2 YYREEE (reference sequence).

The chain employs TRBV5-1 and TRBJ2-1; D perhaps matches TRBD2 (5 bases). V was pared by 0 bases and J by 6 bases, with 19 bases between. Germline loops: CDR1 SGHRS, CDR2 YFSETQ. This CDR3 region has 17 residues. Here the CDR3 DNA reads TGCGCCAGCAGCTTGGCCGTGGGAGCAGGTTGGGGCAATGAGCAGTTCTTC. Its translation: CASSLAVGAGWGNEQFF.

The rearrangement joins TRBV2 to TRBJ2-1; possible D gene TRBD1, 5 bases. The CDR3 spans 15 residues. Deletions cut 10 bases from V and 10 bases from J, with 26 bases between. Per germline, CDR1 SNHLY and CDR2 FYNNEI. The chain's CDR3 is CAIPTSRTGYLEQFF. For the CDR3, the DNA is TGTGCCATTCCCACGAGTAGAACAGGATACCTAGAGCAGTTCTTC. Full variable domain (missing parts from reference TRBV2 and TRBJ2-1): EPEVTQTPSHQVTQMGQEVILRCVPISNHLYFYWYRQILGQKVEFLVSFYNNEISEKSEIFDDQFSVERPDGSNFTLKIRSTKLEDSAMYFCAIPTSRTGYLEQFFGPGTRLTVL.

This clone has a handful of counts. V gene TRBV10-3 combines with J gene TRBJ2-2, with D perhaps matching TRBD1 (7 bases). Trimming took off 10 bases at V and 0 bases at J, with 12 bases between the two ends. Germline CDR1 ENHRY, CDR2 SYGVKD. There are 14 residues in the CDR3. Here the CDR3 DNA reads TGTGCCACGCGGGACAGTTCGAACACCGGGGAGCTGTTTTTT. Translating gives CATRDSSNTGELFF.

V is TRBV5-1 and J is TRBJ1-1; 8 bases line up with TRBD1. V shed 2 bases, J shed 2 bases, and the junction held 5 bases outside the gene matches. Germline lookup yields CDR1 SGHRS and CDR2 YFSETQ. CDR3 length equals 15 residues. The CDR3 reads CASSFKQGVNTEAFF. The CDR3 DNA is TGCGCCAGCAGCTTTAAACAGGGGGTCAACACTGAAGCTTTCTTT. Drawing the rest from reference TRBV5-1 and TRBJ1-1, the complete variable domain is KAGVTQTPRYLIKTRGQQVTLSCSPISGHRSVSWYQQTPGQGLQFLFEYFSETQRNKGNFPGRFSGRQFSNSRSEMNVSTLELGDSALYLCASSFKQGVNTEAFFGQGTRLTVV.

This rearrangement joins TRBV2 to TRBJ1-2, with 8 bases aligning to TRBD1. The ends lost 3 bases at V and 1 base at J; junction bases unmatched: 4. This CDR3 is 15 amino acids long. The germline gives CDR1 SNHLY, CDR2 FYNNEI. In DNA, the CDR3 is TGTGCCAGCAGTGACCGGACAGGGATTAACTATGGCTACACCTTC. As protein: CASSDRTGINYGYTF.

The gene calls are TRBV6-6 and TRBJ1-2; 7 bases match TRBD1. Looked up from germline, CDR1 is MNHNY and CDR2 is SVGAGI (reference sequence). Germline trimming cut 7 bases from V and 8 bases from J; bases unmatched to any gene: 10. The CDR3 extends over 13 amino acids. The CDR3 region is CASITTGLGGYTF. CDR3 DNA sequence: TGTGCCAGCATTACGACAGGGCTAGGGGGCTACACCTTC.

This chain joins TRBV3-1 (or the pseudogene TRBV3-2) and TRBJ1-2, with a tentative D call TRBD1 (6 bases). Germline V CDR1 and CDR2: LGHDT, YNNKEL (reference sequence). This CDR3 is built from 13 residues. Trimming removed 2 bases at V and 8 bases at J, with 12 bases between. The CDR3 region has the DNA TGTGCCAGCAGCCAAACAGGGACTCGAGGCTACACCTTC. It is translated as CASSQTGTRGYTF.

This chain links TRBV9 with TRBJ1-2; tentatively, D is TRBD1 (6 bases). V was cut by 0 bases and J by 7 bases, with 10 bases left in between. CDR1 SGDLS and CDR2 YYNGEE come from the germline V gene. The CDR3 loop spans 13 amino acids. The CDR3 bases are TGTGCCAGCAGCGTAGGGACAGTCGGTGGCTACACCTTC. Its translation: CASSVGTVGGYTF.

The rearrangement uses TRBV15 and TRBJ2-3, with 10 positions matching TRBD1. J gave up 6 bases and V 1 base, and 4 bases lay outside the gene matches. Germline-derived CDR1 and CDR2 are LNHNV and YYDKDF (reference sequence). The CDR3 spans 15 residues. The CDR3 sequence is CATSRGRDRGDTQYF. In nucleotides, the CDR3 is TGTGCCACCAGCAGAGGACGGGACAGGGGTGATACGCAGTATTTT.

The genes are TRBV2 and TRBJ2-5; D gene uncertain. The CDR3 length is 13 residues. Trimming left V 8 bases short and J 4 bases short, with 14 bases between. The germline V gene has CDR1 SNHLY and CDR2 FYNNEI. This CDR3 is CASAYLSRETQYF. CDR3 nucleotide sequence: TGTGCCAGCGCATATCTAAGCCGAGAGACCCAGTACTTC.

This chain connects TRBV7-2 to TRBJ1-5, with D uncertain. Germline V gene data show CDR1 as SGHTA and CDR2 as FQGNSA. With 5 bases removed from V and 3 bases from J, the gap between germline ends came to 14 bases. CDR3 length: 15 amino acids. The CDR3 DNA reads as TGTGCCAGCAGCCCCAGGCAAGGGATCAATCAGCCCCAGCATTTT. It yields the protein CASSPRQGINQPQHF.

The rearrangement joins TRBV27 to TRBJ1-6; 8 bases map to TRBD1. The CDR3 covers 15 residues. V shed 6 bases and J 7 bases; nucleotides not matched to a gene: 8. Germline lookup yields CDR1 MNHEY and CDR2 SMNVEV (reference sequence). The CDR3 region has the DNA TGTGCCAGCAGCCTGACAGGGGAGGGGAATTCACCCCTCCACTTT. It is translated as CASSLTGEGNSPLHF.

With respect to this clone: One junction end disagrees with the germline gene, perhaps due to a read error. J is TRBJ2-2 and V is TRBV7-7; 9 bases are a match to TRBD1. Germline loops: CDR1 SSHAT, CDR2 FNYEAQ (reference sequence). The CDR3 consists of 16 residues. CDR3 sequence: CASSLGGTGTTGELFF. CDR3 in DNA: TGTGCTAGCAGCTTAGGCGGGACAGGGACCACCGGGGAGCTGTTTTTT.